Included here is one T cell receptor (beta chain) sequence, with context. This clone has a handful of counts. The antigen it recognizes is unknown. The junction departs from the called germline gene at one end, perhaps through a read error. This record comes from a study of cytomegalovirus exposure and HLA in healthy donors (dated by TCRdb to the late 2010s). As for the study more broadly: An earlier analysis of roughly 630 of the donors reported approximately 300 Gb of sequence data and 117 million unique TCR beta sequences from approximately 180 million T cells. High-throughput TCR immunosequencing, statistical association of individual TCRs with disease status, and machine learning were combined to predict cytomegalovirus infection status. In addition to the first cohort of 666 subjects, a separate validation cohort of around 110 different subjects was used. Both class I and class II loci were covered by HLA typing, at four-digit resolution. In the later analysis, no new phenotypic data were used to find candidate immune exposures; instead, reliance was placed on TCR beta sequences and their occurrence across donors. In a later analysis, previously published TCR beta repertoires from several hundred donors were re-analyzed and high-resolution HLA genotyping was added so that TCR occurrence patterns could be studied. The aim of the study was to test whether cataloging public T cell receptors could identify signatures of past pathogen exposure. Donor age, sex, ethnicity and CMV serostatus were compiled alongside the repertoire data. Because of strong linkage in the cohort, roughly five DR-DQ haplotypes were treated as single units for association and clustering. Across 398 genotyped donors of the cohort, an average of about 240,000 unique TCR beta nucleotide sequences per donor were sequenced, and roughly a sixth of those sequences were non-productive. Every repertoire in the discovery cohort had been generated on one and the same sequencing platform. The number of donors typed differed by locus, with 629-630 for A, B, C, DRB1 and DQB1, about 500 for DQA1, about 610 for DPA1, and around 450 for DPB1. In an earlier analysis of roughly 600 of the donors, high-throughput TCR beta sequencing was used to judge whether each TCR beta V gene segment behaved as functional or pseudogenic. An early release that covered about 600 HLA-typed donors contained approximately 290 gigabases of sequencing data and tens of millions of unique TCR sequences. Of the approximately 400 genotyped donors, about 80% fell in the genetic ancestry cluster associated with self-reported Caucasian donors. Using immunosequencing, the study profiled T cell repertoires from approximately 700 subjects and related those repertoires to cytomegalovirus serostatus. A later genetic analysis took genome-wide SNP genotypes for about 65% of the 666 donors and used that subset as a discovery cohort.

Preparation of the library involved the immunoSEQ multiplex PCR assay. The multiplex PCR relied on a mix of 60 forward primers for TCR Vbeta segments and 13 reverse primers for TCR Jbeta segments. The CDR3 region of rearranged TCR beta genes was amplified from genomic DNA by a multiplex PCR assay. The amplified TCR beta libraries were sequenced on the Illumina HiSeq System as 87-base-pair reads. As for the authors' bioinformatics: A later analysis tallied 70 million to 100 million unique TCR beta chains across the 640 or so repertoires, and about 12 million of those chains were shared by two or more donors. A nearest-neighbor algorithm error-corrected the raw reads and collapsed the reads into unique sequences, merging closely related sequences to remove PCR and sequencing errors. CDR3 sequences were aligned to IMGT reference sequences to assign V, D and J gene segments. For a sequence to be retained, a match of at least six nucleotides was required to both a V gene segment and a J gene segment. A rearrangement was called productive if the CDR3 had no stop codons and remained in frame with V and J, and every other rearrangement was called non-productive. CDR3 was defined by IMGT convention, running from the second conserved V-encoded cysteine to the conserved J-encoded phenylalanine. In an earlier analysis of 500 to 650 of the donors, sequences lacking an unambiguous match to a single V gene segment were excluded. An earlier analysis of about 590 of the donors classified V segments as functional when productive rearrangements were above 56.7% and as segregating when the standard deviation between donors was above 5%. A statistical classification framework was developed to diagnose cytomegalovirus status using the catalog of TCR beta chain sequences. V and J gene assignment, in a later analysis, came from comparing TCR nucleotide sequences with IMGT/GENE-DB human TR gene sequences. The TCRdist pipeline was used in a later analysis to assign CDR3 sequences and most-parsimonious VDJ recombination scenarios. In a later analysis, each TCR beta chain was defined by its CDR3 amino acid sequence together with its V-gene family, and reads without a unique V-gene family were excluded. As a way to deal with suspected cross-contamination and a sequencing artifact, a later analysis dropped approximately 570 nucleotide sequences that were highly shared and had low generation probability. A later analysis calculated a clonal expansion index for each public chain from normalized within-repertoire ranks of inferred template counts. In a later analysis, generation probabilities were computed with a VDJ recombination model fitted to out-of-frame rearrangements, and the resulting probabilities were checked against IGoR. In a later analysis, TCR-TCR, TCR-HLA and TCR-CMV co-occurrence was scored with hypergeometric tests, and a repertoire-size bias correction was applied to TCR pairs. False discovery rates were estimated in a later analysis by permuting HLA or CMV assignments 20 times. In a later analysis, co-occurring TCRs were grouped with DBSCAN, and TCRdist sequence similarity was added when clustering was performed within HLA-allele-positive subsets. For co-occurrence clustering, repertoires with fewer than 30,000 or more than 120,000 public chains were excluded, along with a handful of repertoires with anomalous nucleotide sharing. This immuneACCESS table, as held by TCRdb, lists in-frame sequences with V and J called but not all clones. Of the missing ones, under half trace to an unresolved V gene in checked studies; the others have no known cause. The DNA gave D and trimming, while V, J and clone size come from that table. This sample has roughly 150,000 clones in its table, and approximately 80% of those were observed once. The top ten clonotypes cover around 7% of the sample.

Beyond this particular receptor, the publication reports: Three of the identified cytomegalovirus-associated TCR beta chains were confirmed in vitro to be specific for cytomegalovirus antigens. Correlated functional status among segregating V segments might be attributable to linkage disequilibrium, but an unknown experimental factor could not be ruled out. A cluster of highly shared sequence variants was judged likely to represent a technical artifact of the sequencing pipeline. A total of roughly 160 TCR beta chains were listed by the study as associated with cytomegalovirus. Because HLA typing was missing for some donors at each locus, association tests included only the typed subset. An earlier analysis of roughly 570 of the donors showed that most TCR beta V segments appeared in productive rearrangements either about 87% or about 30% of the time, which broadly matched IMGT annotations. Because counts were too low, roughly 18 rarely observed V segments, including chromosome 9 orphons, were left out of the earlier analysis of a few hundred of the donors. Cytomegalovirus status was reported to be diagnosed by the classifier with high specificity and sensitivity in both the original and validation cohorts. In a later analysis, HLA-associated TCR beta chains showed more clonal expansion and lower generation probabilities than non-associated chains that were equally common. In a later genetic analysis, fewer N-insertions in productive TCRs were reported among donors in an Asian-associated ancestry cluster than the roughly 640-donor mean. Strong co-occurrence of HLA alleles, especially DR and DQ, made assigning TCR associations to individual alleles difficult. While some public TCRs were present in many individuals, most TCR sequences turned up only very rarely across donors. At a false discovery rate of 0.05, a later analysis linked under 20,000 TCR beta sequences to specific HLA alleles. In this cohort, only TCR beta chains were sequenced, and detectable features were limited by the absence of alpha or paired-chain data. Immune exposure information for the cohort was limited to CMV serostatus. A later analysis found that most CMV-associated TCR beta chains appeared HLA-restricted, with HLA associations seemingly driven largely by CMV exposure. Sequencing depth was assumed to be roughly uniform across donors in the presence/absence analyses, though that assumption may not hold. According to the authors, the approach could potentially be generalized to other disease states and immunological phenotypes. A later analysis found that TCR association rates varied across HLA loci, with DRB1 alleles showing the most associated TCRs and HLA-C alleles the fewest. A further reported finding was that TCR beta sequences accurately predicted the HLA-A and HLA-B alleles for most subjects in the first cohort. Because the 87-base-pair reads could not distinguish some IMGT-functional V segments, including TRBV6-2 and TRBV6-3, those segments were excluded. In a later analysis, several top co-occurrence clusters were reported to appear linked to parvovirus B19, influenza, CMV and Epstein-Barr virus. In a later genetic analysis, a missense DCLRE1C variant was associated with V-gene and J-gene trimming of TCR beta chains, and the association was replicated in an independent cohort.

For CDR1 and CDR2, the germline V gene lists MNHEY and SVGAGI. Measured from the cysteine to the phenylalanine, the CDR3 is 13 residues long. Of all the DNA, just the CDR3 is kept, 39 bases in frame from base 1. The cohort consisted of 666 healthy bone marrow donors. Cohort members were all nominally healthy when sampled, although unrecorded immune exposures were likely present. The donor tested CMV seropositive and was one of the 289 seropositive cohort members. A peripheral blood sample was collected from each donor, and TCR beta sequencing was performed on peripheral blood mononuclear cells. Genomic DNA extraction from the blood cell samples was performed with the Qiagen DNeasy Blood Extraction Kit.

This chain is built from TRBV6-5 and TRBJ1-1, with no D gene named confidently. Material for sequencing was PBMCs. This receptor was identified in a woman aged 40 to 50 in good health and CMV-seropositive. The nucleotides read TGTGCCATCAGTGTTCGGGGGAACACTGAAGCTTTCTTT. Its protein product is CAISVRGNTEAFF.